The present entry profiles one TCR beta chain with its context. Other DNA sequences within the sample encode an identical CDR3. This record belongs to a study of blood T cell repertoires in COVID-19. At the level of the study: T cells, B-cell-depleted T cells, or PBMCs provided the cDNA or gDNA that served as material.

Looked up from germline, CDR1 is SGHDT and CDR2 is YYEEEE. The CDR3 spans 13 residues. Trimming pared 1 base from V and 5 bases from J, leaving 9 bases between. In the study's own analysis: Estimation of nucleated cell counts relied on the amplification of reference gene primers. The method was immunoSEQ multiplex PCR; TCRdb's version includes in-frame clones alone and lacks a portion of them. V, J and clone size are taken as reported in that table, and D and trimming were inferred from the DNA itself. The data contain 54,000 or so clones, around 87% of them singletons. The sequenced sample consisted of peripheral blood. The origin of this receptor is a man aged 50 to 59 with active COVID-19. The rearrangement joins TRBV5-6 to TRBJ1-1, with D possibly being TRBD1 (6 bases). The CDR3 DNA follows: TGTGCCAGCAGCTTGTTAGGGGGAACTGAAGCTTTCTTT. It yields the protein CASSLLGGTEAFF.